Listed here are 18 T cell receptor beta chains from one sample, sequenced in a study of response to subunit inactivated influenza vaccine. In TCRdb, the RT-PCR reads were re-called with MiXCR into one record per CDR3 protein. Seen here are around 470,000 distinct CDR3 sequences, more than 7% observed once, and the top ten hold 10% to 15%. The sample consisted of PBMCs from blood, taken about 24 months after vaccination. The receptors here all came from a man between 50 and 69 years old who received an inactivated influenza vaccine.

The V call is TRBV6-2 or TRBV6-3, the J call TRBJ1-2; D remains ambiguous. The CDR3 sequence is 13 residues long. V was shortened by 2 bases and J by 4 bases, with 8 bases between the two germline ends. Germline V gives CDR1 MNHEY, CDR2 SVGEGT. In nucleotides, the CDR3 is TGTGCCAGCAGTTACGGCATGACCTATGGCTACACCTTC. Its protein is CASSYGMTYGYTF.

In this sample, this clonotype turned up many times. The CDR3, as DNA: TGTGCCAGCAGTTCCGGGTCCACTAATCAGCCCCAGCATTTT. Its translation is CASSSGSTNQPQHF. V and J are TRBV7-2 and TRBJ1-5; D ambiguous. Germline V CDR1 and CDR2: SGHTA, FQGNSA. The V end lost 6 bases, the J end lost 4 bases, and 13 bases lay between the germline ends. The CDR3 covers 14 residues.

This clonotype was seen more than once but under ten times. The CDR3 region has the DNA TGCGCCAGCAGCTGGACAACAGGGCTCAACAATGAGCAGTTCTTC. This translates into CASSWTTGLNNEQFF. The rearrangement uses TRBV5-1 and TRBJ2-1; possible D gene TRBD1, 6 bases. The CDR3 is 15 residues long. CDR1 SGHRS and CDR2 YFSETQ come from the germline V gene. V was clipped by 3 bases and J by 5 bases, with 15 bases between them.

This clonotype has just one count. V and J are TRBV20-1 and TRBJ2-3; D not certain. CDR3 length: 13 residues. The V end lost 2 bases, the J end lost 0 bases, and 6 bases lay between the germline ends. In germline, CDR1 is DFQATT, CDR2 SNEGSKA (reference sequence). CDR3 sequence (DNA): TGCAGTGCTAGACCCGGGAGCACAGATACGCAGTATTTT. This encodes CSARPGSTDTQYF.

This clonotype has only a few counts. The gene calls are TRBV4-2 and TRBJ1-5; no definite D call. Trimming stripped 0 bases from V and 10 bases from J, with 10 bases between. Germline V CDR1 and CDR2: LGHNA, YNFKEQ. This CDR3 has 13 residues. CDR3 DNA: TGTGCCAGCAGCCAAGAGGAAGGCCCCCCCCAGCATTTT. Protein sequence: CASSQEEGPPQHF.

The chain links TRBV5-6 to TRBJ2-5; TRBD2 might be the D (6 bases). V dropped 1 base and J dropped 5 bases, with 9 bases sitting between them. This CDR3 region has 13 residues. The germline gives CDR1 SGHDT, CDR2 YYEEEE. The CDR3 region is CASSLWEEETQYF. In DNA form, the CDR3 reads TGTGCCAGCAGCTTGTGGGAGGAGGAGACCCAGTACTTC. The whole variable domain, remainder taken from reference TRBV5-6 and TRBJ2-5, is DAGVTQSPTHLIKTRGQQVTLRCSPKSGHDTVSWYQQALGQGPQFIFQYYEEEERQRGNFPDRFSGHQFPNYSSELNVNALLLGDSALYLCASSLWEEETQYFGPGTRLLVL.

This clonotype was found many times. The rearrangement joins TRBV7-2 to TRBJ1-1; 9 positions agree with TRBD1. CDR1 is SGHTA, CDR2 FQGNSA, per germline. The CDR3 spans 13 residues. V trimming: 4 bases; J trimming: 4 bases; junction bases outside the gene matches: 1. The CDR3 region is CASSWGQGTEAFF. The CDR3 coding sequence is TGTGCCAGCAGCTGGGGACAGGGCACTGAAGCTTTCTTT.

At least ten counts were recorded for this clonotype. The V and J genes are TRBV25-1 and TRBJ1-3, with D possibly matching TRBD1 (5 bases). V was clipped by 3 bases and J by 1 base, with 10 bases between them. This CDR3 is built from 15 residues. Per germline, CDR1 MGHDK and CDR2 SYGVNS. CDR3 in amino acids: CASSDWTISGNTIYF. CDR3 nucleotides: TGTGCCAGCAGTGACTGGACAATATCTGGAAACACCATATATTTT.

The chain links TRBV7-9 to TRBJ2-1; 8 bases line up with TRBD1. The CDR3 totals 16 residues. Losses at the gene ends were 1 base for V and 5 bases for J; bases not matched to a gene: 7. Germline lookup yields CDR1 SEHNR and CDR2 FQNEAQ (reference sequence). CDR3 sequence: CASSLGTGKVHNEQFF. The CDR3 DNA reads TGTGCCAGCAGCTTAGGGACAGGGAAGGTCCACAATGAGCAGTTCTTC.

This clonotype was counted many times. This rearrangement joins TRBV7-9 to TRBJ2-4; 7 bases fit TRBD1. V lost 5 bases to trimming and J lost 5 bases; unmatched junction nucleotides: 12. The CDR3 spans 16 residues. Germline CDR1 reads SEHNR; CDR2 reads FQNEAQ (reference sequence). The CDR3 sequence is CASSLEGQRVQNIQYF. The CDR3 DNA is TGTGCCAGCAGCCTAGAGGGACAGAGGGTACAAAACATTCAGTACTTC.

This clonotype was detected ten times or more. This chain links TRBV20-1 with TRBJ2-7; TRBD2 aligns across 10 bases. Germline V gene data show CDR1 as DFQATT and CDR2 as SNEGSKA (reference sequence). The junction had 9 bases not matched to a gene; V was cut back by 5 bases and J by 2 bases. The CDR3 has 15 amino acids. The CDR3 sequence is CSASPASGSTYEQYF. The CDR3 nucleotides are TGCAGTGCTTCCCCTGCTAGCGGGAGTACCTACGAGCAGTACTTC.

The V gene is TRBV2, the J gene TRBJ2-5; D gene unclear. Looked up from germline, CDR1 is SNHLY and CDR2 is FYNNEI. V was clipped by 4 bases and J by 4 bases, with 13 bases between them. There are 14 residues in the CDR3. The CDR3, as DNA: TGTGCCAGCAGTGCCGAGCGAGTTGGAGAGACCCAGTACTTC. This gives the protein CASSAERVGETQYF.

This clonotype was found a few times. The V call is TRBV4-1, the J call TRBJ2-4; D possibly corresponds to TRBD1 (6 bases). Per the germline V gene, CDR1 is MGHRA and CDR2 is YSYEKL. V gave up 1 base and J gave up 0 bases, with 10 bases separating them. The CDR3 spans 16 residues. CDR3 nucleotide sequence: TGCGCCAGCAGCCAAGGGAGGACAGTAGCCAAAAACATTCAGTACTTC. Residues: CASSQGRTVAKNIQYF.

The chain has TRBV7-8 and TRBJ2-3; 7 bases are a match to TRBD2. V lost 5 bases, J lost 7 bases, and 15 bases stayed unmatched. This CDR3 has 16 amino acids. Germline lookup yields CDR1 SGHVS and CDR2 FQNEAQ. The CDR3 sequence: CASSTGERGTTYTQYF. The CDR3, as DNA: TGTGCCAGCAGCACGGGGGAGCGGGGCACCACTTATACGCAGTATTTT.

V gene TRBV7-2 combines with J gene TRBJ1-5; D call uncertain. CDR3 length equals 15 residues. V dropped 1 base and J dropped 0 bases, with 7 bases sitting between them. Germline lookup yields CDR1 SGHTA and CDR2 FQGNSA. The CDR3: CASSLGLYSNQPQHF. CDR3 sequence (DNA): TGTGCCAGCAGCTTAGGACTTTATAGCAATCAGCCCCAGCATTTT.

This clonotype was picked up a small number of times. The chain has TRBV12-3 or TRBV12-4 and TRBJ2-3, with D possibly being TRBD2 (5 bases). With 5 bases removed from V and 0 bases from J, the gap between germline ends came to 18 bases. There are 17 residues in the CDR3. The DNA for the CDR3 is TGTGCCAGCAGTCCCAGAGCGGCGAGCCTTAGCACAGATACGCAGTATTTT. This gives the protein CASSPRAASLSTDTQYF.

Ten or more counts support this clonotype. The rearrangement joins TRBV6-1 to TRBJ2-7, with TRBD2 matching 7 bases. This CDR3 spans 14 amino acids. The V gene's germline CDR1 is MNHNS and CDR2 SASEGT. With V trimmed by 7 bases and J by 1 base, 7 bases remained unmatched. Here the CDR3 reads CASIMGGSSYEQYF. The CDR3, as DNA: TGTGCCAGCATCATGGGCGGGAGTTCCTACGAGCAGTACTTC.

This clonotype was observed a handful of times. V and J are TRBV29-1 and TRBJ2-3, with TRBD2 matching over 8 bases. The CDR3 covers 16 residues. Trimming removed 0 bases from V and 4 bases from J; junction bases left unmatched: 9. CDR1 SQVTM and CDR2 ANQGSEA come from the germline V gene. The CDR3 bases are TGCAGCGTTGAAGATCAAATAGCGGGGTCCCCAGATACGCAGTATTTT. Its protein is CSVEDQIAGSPDTQYF.